This is a list of T cell receptor beta chains from one sample in a study of blood T cell repertoires in COVID-19. Profiled with immunoSEQ multiplex PCR; TCRdb holds only in-frame clones, not every one. Among approximately 350,000 clones listed, more than 70% were seen once. The material sequenced was peripheral blood. The receptors shown here come from a man aged 30-40 years with active or convalescent COVID-19. Both conserved end residues are part of each CDR3. A D gene is named only where the DNA matches it firmly.

V gene: TRBV6-5
J gene: TRBJ2-2
D gene: TRBD2
CDR3 DNA: TGTGCCAGCAAAACAGCGGGGGGGCACACCGGGGAGCTGTTTTTT
CDR3 protein: CASKTAGGHTGELFF

V gene: TRBV30
J gene: TRBJ1-2
D gene: -
CDR3 DNA: TGTGCCTGGAACCCCAGGGGTGGAGGCTACACCTTC
CDR3 protein: CAWNPRGGGYTF

V gene: TRBV10-3
J gene: TRBJ1-2
D gene: -
CDR3 DNA: TGTGCCGTGGAGGACCTATATGGCTACACCTTC
CDR3 protein: CAVEDLYGYTF

V gene: TRBV2
J gene: TRBJ2-2
D gene: TRBD2
CDR3 DNA: TGTGCCAGCAGAGGCCTAGCGGGGATCGGGGAGCTGTTTTTT
CDR3 protein: CASRGLAGIGELFF

V gene: TRBV5-8
J gene: TRBJ1-1
D gene: -
CDR3 DNA: TGTGCCAGCAGCGCACACAGGGTAGGAAAGAACACTGAAGCTTTCTTT
CDR3 protein: CASSAHRVGKNTEAFF

V gene: TRBV28
J gene: TRBJ1-1
D gene: -
CDR3 DNA: TGTGCCAGCGACCAGGGGAGCACTGAAGCTTTCTTT
CDR3 protein: CASDQGSTEAFF

V gene: TRBV6-5
J gene: TRBJ1-2
D gene: -
CDR3 DNA: TGTGCCAGCATGTGGTCTAACAACTATGGCTACACCTTC
CDR3 protein: CASMWSNNYGYTF

V gene: TRBV7-6
J gene: TRBJ2-7
D gene: -
CDR3 DNA: TGTGCCAGCAGCTTAGGAACAGCGGGTGCATCTCACGAGCAGTACTTC
CDR3 protein: CASSLGTAGASHEQYF

V gene: TRBV6-5
J gene: TRBJ2-7
D gene: -
CDR3 DNA: TGTGCCAGCAGTTTTCTGACAGGCTCCTACGAGCAGTACTTC
CDR3 protein: CASSFLTGSYEQYF

V gene: TRBV10-1
J gene: TRBJ2-1
D gene: TRBD1
CDR3 DNA: TGCGCCAGAAACACTCACAGGGGGAGATCCTACAATGAGCAGTTCTTC
CDR3 protein: CARNTHRGRSYNEQFF

V gene: TRBV7-3
J gene: TRBJ1-2
D gene: -
CDR3 DNA: TGTGCCAGCAGCTTAAGGGGCGGAGACTATGGCTACACCTTC
CDR3 protein: CASSLRGGDYGYTF

V gene: TRBV2
J gene: TRBJ2-2
D gene: -
CDR3 DNA: TGTGCCAGCAGACCGGGACTCGAAACGGGTTGGGAGCTGTTTTTT
CDR3 protein: CASRPGLETGWELFF

V gene: TRBV6-5
J gene: TRBJ2-3
D gene: TRBD1
CDR3 DNA: TGTGCCAGCAGTTCGAGGACAGGGGGCACAGATACGCAGTATTTT
CDR3 protein: CASSSRTGGTDTQYF

V gene: TRBV12-3/TRBV12-4
J gene: TRBJ1-1
D gene: -
CDR3 DNA: TGTGCCAGCACCCAAAGGGAGGGCACTGAAGCTTTCTTT
CDR3 protein: CASTQREGTEAFF

V gene: TRBV30
J gene: TRBJ2-1
D gene: TRBD2
CDR3 DNA: TGTGCCTGGAGTCCACCCGGACTAGCGGGCTACAATGAGCAGTTCTTC
CDR3 protein: CAWSPPGLAGYNEQFF

V gene: TRBV29-1
J gene: TRBJ2-5
D gene: TRBD2
CDR3 DNA: TGCAGCGTTGATCGGGAGGGGAGCGGGAGACCCCAAGAGACCCAGTACTTC
CDR3 protein: CSVDREGSGRPQETQYF

V gene: TRBV15
J gene: TRBJ1-2
D gene: -
CDR3 DNA: TGTGCCACCAGCCGGGGGGCCCCGGCCTCATTCTATGGCTACACCTTC
CDR3 protein: CATSRGAPASFYGYTF

V gene: TRBV5-5
J gene: TRBJ2-1
D gene: TRBD2
CDR3 DNA: TGTGCCAGCAGCGAACTAGCGGGGGCGTACAATGAGCAGTTCTTC
CDR3 protein: CASSELAGAYNEQFF

V gene: TRBV30
J gene: TRBJ1-1
D gene: -
CDR3 DNA: TGTGCCTGGAGTGTACAAGGGACAAGGGCTTTCTTT
CDR3 protein: CAWSVQGTRAFF

V gene: TRBV10-3
J gene: TRBJ2-1
D gene: TRBD2
CDR3 DNA: TGTGCCATCAGTGAGTCGATAGCGGGAGTCTACAATGAGCAGTTCTTC
CDR3 protein: CAISESIAGVYNEQFF

V gene: TRBV7-9
J gene: TRBJ1-2
D gene: TRBD1
CDR3 DNA: TGTGCCAGCAGCCCAGGGGGAGATACGTATGGCTACACCTTC
CDR3 protein: CASSPGGDTYGYTF

V gene: TRBV11-2
J gene: TRBJ1-6
D gene: TRBD1
CDR3 DNA: TGTGCCAGCAGCTTAATTCACAGGGGTTATAATTCACCCCTCCACTTT
CDR3 protein: CASSLIHRGYNSPLHF

V gene: TRBV4-2
J gene: TRBJ1-6
D gene: TRBD1
CDR3 DNA: TGTGCCAGCAGCCGCATTCCGGGACAGGGAGCGGATTCACCCCTCCACTTT
CDR3 protein: CASSRIPGQGADSPLHF

V gene: TRBV2
J gene: TRBJ2-7
D gene: -
CDR3 DNA: TGTGCCAGCCGTGCAGGGGCCAGGGGCGGGCAGTACTTC
CDR3 protein: CASRAGARGGQYF

V gene: TRBV2
J gene: TRBJ2-5
D gene: -
CDR3 DNA: TGTGCCTCTCTCCGGGGTTTAGGGGAGACCCAGTACTTC
CDR3 protein: CASLRGLGETQYF

V gene: TRBV5-1
J gene: TRBJ2-3
D gene: TRBD2
CDR3 DNA: TGCGCCAGCAGCTTGGGACTAGCGGGAGGCCGGTACACAGATACGCAGTATTTT
CDR3 protein: CASSLGLAGGRYTDTQYF

V gene: TRBV3-1/TRBV3-2
J gene: TRBJ2-7
D gene: TRBD1
CDR3 DNA: TGTGCCAGCAGCCGCCGGGACAGGGGGACGGAGTGCTACTTC
CDR3 protein: CASSRRDRGTECYF

V gene: TRBV19
J gene: TRBJ1-3
D gene: TRBD1
CDR3 DNA: TGTGCCAGTAGTATAGATCAGGGGGGCTCTGGAAACACCATATATTTT
CDR3 protein: CASSIDQGGSGNTIYF

V gene: TRBV3-1/TRBV3-2
J gene: TRBJ2-3
D gene: -
CDR3 DNA: TGTGCCAGCAGCCAATGTGGGGGGGCAGGGGCAGATACGCAGTATTTT
CDR3 protein: CASSQCGGAGADTQYF

V gene: TRBV4-1
J gene: TRBJ1-6
D gene: -
CDR3 DNA: TGCGCCAGCAGCCAAGGAATTGGGAGGGAAGATTCACCCCTCCACTTT
CDR3 protein: CASSQGIGREDSPLHF

V gene: TRBV4-1
J gene: TRBJ2-7
D gene: TRBD1
CDR3 DNA: TGCGCCAGCAGCCAAGTGGTGAGACAGGGTAGGCACGAGCAGTACTTC
CDR3 protein: CASSQVVRQGRHEQYF

V gene: TRBV18
J gene: TRBJ2-7
D gene: -
CDR3 DNA: TGTGCCAGCTCACCATCAGAGGGCTACGAGCAGTACTTC
CDR3 protein: CASSPSEGYEQYF

V gene: TRBV5-5
J gene: TRBJ2-7
D gene: TRBD2
CDR3 DNA: TGTGCCAGCAGCCCCGGACTAGCGGGAGGAACCTACGAGCAGTACTTC
CDR3 protein: CASSPGLAGGTYEQYF

V gene: TRBV4-3
J gene: TRBJ2-2
D gene: -
CDR3 DNA: TGCGCCAGCAGCCAAGTTCGGAGTCAGCCGAACCACACCGGGGAGCTGTTTTTT
CDR3 protein: CASSQVRSQPNHTGELFF

V gene: TRBV30
J gene: TRBJ2-7
D gene: TRBD2
CDR3 DNA: TGTGCCTGGAGTCGGGAGGGATCCTACGAGCAGTACTTC
CDR3 protein: CAWSREGSYEQYF